This T cell receptor (beta chain) came from a study of CD8+CD57+ T cells in acquired aplastic anemia. Profiling of TCR beta VDJ combinations and CDR3 sequences used genomic DNA as template. TCRdb reprocessed the reads with MiXCR, giving one entry per CDR3 protein. This table holds 150,000 to 200,000 distinct CDR3 sequences, around half found once. Patients sequenced had flow cytometry evidence of CD8+CD57+ cell expansion. This CDR3 is built from 14 residues. Germline V lookup: CDR1 MNHNS, CDR2 SASEGT. Deletions cut 5 bases from V and 4 bases from J, with 13 bases between. The material sequenced was sorted CD4+, CD8+, or CD8+CD57+ T cells (not recorded which) from PBMCs. This sequence joins TRBV6-1 and TRBJ2-3; weak D call: TRBD2 (5 bases). The clonotype originates from a human donor with aplastic anemia. In nucleotides, the CDR3 is TGTGCCAGCAGTCTGGACTTCCCCCCAGATACGCAGTATTTT. Protein sequence: CASSLDFPPDTQYF.